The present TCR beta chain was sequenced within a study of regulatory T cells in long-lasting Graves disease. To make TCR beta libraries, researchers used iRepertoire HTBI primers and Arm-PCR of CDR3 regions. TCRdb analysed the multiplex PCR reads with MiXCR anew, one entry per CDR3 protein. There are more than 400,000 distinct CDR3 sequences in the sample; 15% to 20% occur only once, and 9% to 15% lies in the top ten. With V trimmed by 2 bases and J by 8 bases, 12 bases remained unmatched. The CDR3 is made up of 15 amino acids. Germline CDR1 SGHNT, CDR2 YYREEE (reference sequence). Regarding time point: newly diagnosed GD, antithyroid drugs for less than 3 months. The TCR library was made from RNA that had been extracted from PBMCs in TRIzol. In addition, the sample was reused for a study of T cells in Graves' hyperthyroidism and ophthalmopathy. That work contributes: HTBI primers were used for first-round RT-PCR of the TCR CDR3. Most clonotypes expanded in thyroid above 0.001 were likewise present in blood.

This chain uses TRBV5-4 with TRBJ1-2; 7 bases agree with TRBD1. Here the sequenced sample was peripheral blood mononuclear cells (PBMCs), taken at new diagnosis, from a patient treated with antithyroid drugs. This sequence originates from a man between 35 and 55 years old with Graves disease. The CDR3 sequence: CASSFRGGGSSGYTF. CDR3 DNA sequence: TGTGCCAGCAGCTTTCGAGGGGGCGGATCGTCAGGCTACACCTTC.